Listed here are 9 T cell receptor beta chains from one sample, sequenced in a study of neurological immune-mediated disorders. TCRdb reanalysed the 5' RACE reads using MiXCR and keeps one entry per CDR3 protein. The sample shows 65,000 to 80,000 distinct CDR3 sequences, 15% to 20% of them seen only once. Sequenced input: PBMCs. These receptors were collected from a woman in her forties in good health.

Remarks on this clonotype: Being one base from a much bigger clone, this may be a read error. The CDR3 is CASSFRRGTGSYGEQIF. For the CDR3, the DNA is TGTGCCAGCAGTTTCCGACGTGGGACAGGGTCTTATGGTGAGCAGATCTTC. The chain has TRBV6-2 or TRBV6-3 and TRBJ2-1; 9 bases are a match to TRBD1. Germline values: CDR1 MNHEY, CDR2 SVGEGT. This CDR3 has 17 amino acids.

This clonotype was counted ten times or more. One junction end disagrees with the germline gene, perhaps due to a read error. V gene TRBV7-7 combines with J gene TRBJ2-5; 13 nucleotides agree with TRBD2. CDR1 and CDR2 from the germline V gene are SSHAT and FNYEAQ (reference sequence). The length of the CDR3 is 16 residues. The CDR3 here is CASSVTSGGAGETQYF. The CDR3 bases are TGTGCTAGCAGCGTTACTAGCGGGGGGGCCGGAGAGACCCAGTACTTC.

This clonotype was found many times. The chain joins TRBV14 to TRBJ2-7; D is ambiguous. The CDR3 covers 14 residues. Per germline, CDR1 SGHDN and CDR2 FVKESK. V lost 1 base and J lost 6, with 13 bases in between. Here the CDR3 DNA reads TGTGCCAGCAGCCAAGGTTTGGGTTTCGGCGAGCAGTACTTC. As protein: CASSQGLGFGEQYF.

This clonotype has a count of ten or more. Here the CDR3 reads CSARSGLGTGELFF. In DNA, the CDR3 is TGCAGTGCTAGATCAGGGCTAGGCACCGGGGAGCTGTTTTTT. This chain uses TRBV20-1 with TRBJ2-2; D is possibly TRBD1 (5 bases). The germline V and J ends were trimmed by 2 bases and 4 bases, with 11 bases remaining between them. The CDR3 runs to 14 residues. The germline gives CDR1 DFQATT, CDR2 SNEGSKA (reference sequence).

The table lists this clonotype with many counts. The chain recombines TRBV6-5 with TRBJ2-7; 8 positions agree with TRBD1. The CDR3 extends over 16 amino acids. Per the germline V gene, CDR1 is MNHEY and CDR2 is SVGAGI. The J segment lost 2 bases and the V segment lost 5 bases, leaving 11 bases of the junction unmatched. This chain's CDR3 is CASSTLDRAAPYEQYF. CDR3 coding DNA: TGTGCCAGCAGTACCCTGGACAGGGCAGCCCCCTACGAGCAGTACTTC.

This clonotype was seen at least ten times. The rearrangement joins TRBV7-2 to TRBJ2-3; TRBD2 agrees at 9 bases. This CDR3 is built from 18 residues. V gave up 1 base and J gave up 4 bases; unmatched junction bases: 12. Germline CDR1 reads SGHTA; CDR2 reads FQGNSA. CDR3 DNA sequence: TGTGCCAGCAGCTTAGTGGTGTCCAGCGGGGGGACCTCAGATACGCAGTATTTT. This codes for CASSLVVSSGGTSDTQYF.

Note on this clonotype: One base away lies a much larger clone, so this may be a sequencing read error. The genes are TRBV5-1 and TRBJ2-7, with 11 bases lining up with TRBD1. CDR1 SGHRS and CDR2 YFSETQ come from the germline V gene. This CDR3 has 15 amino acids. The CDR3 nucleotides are TGCGCCAGCAGCAACGCCGGGACAGGGGGTTACGAGCAGTGCTTC. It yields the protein CASSNAGTGGYEQCF.

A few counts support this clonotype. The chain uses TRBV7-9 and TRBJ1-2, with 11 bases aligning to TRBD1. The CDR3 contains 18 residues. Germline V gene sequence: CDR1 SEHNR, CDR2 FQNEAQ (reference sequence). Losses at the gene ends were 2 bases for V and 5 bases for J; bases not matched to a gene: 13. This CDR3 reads CASSLYLLRTGGYYGYTF. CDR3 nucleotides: TGTGCCAGCAGCTTATATCTCTTGAGGACAGGGGGCTATTATGGCTACACCTTC. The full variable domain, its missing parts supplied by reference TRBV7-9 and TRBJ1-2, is DTGVSQNPRHKITKRGQNVTFRCDPISEHNRLYWYRQTLGQGPEFLTYFQNEAQLEKSRLLSDRFSAERPKGSFSTLEIQRTEQGDSAMYLCASSLYLLRTGGYYGYTFGSGTRLTVV.

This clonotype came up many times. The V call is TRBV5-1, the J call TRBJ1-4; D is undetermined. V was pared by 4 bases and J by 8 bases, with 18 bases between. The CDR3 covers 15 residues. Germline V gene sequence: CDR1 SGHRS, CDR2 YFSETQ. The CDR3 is CASSPVTEGSEKLFF. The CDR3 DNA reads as TGCGCCAGCAGCCCAGTGACGGAAGGGTCAGAAAAACTGTTTTTT.